The sequence of this T cell receptor beta chain was determined in a study of cytomegalovirus exposure and HLA in healthy donors. Across the study: An earlier analysis found 100 million or so unique TCR beta sequences from around 180 million T cells.

PCR primers comprised 60 Vbeta and 13 Jbeta primers. Sequencing used immunoSEQ multiplex PCR; TCRdb keeps in-frame clones, though not all of them. There are 100,000 to 150,000 clones in the sample; approximately 15% occur only once, and 1.9% lies in the top ten. With respect to this clone: Its matching antigen is unknown.

Study conclusions and caveats: Roughly uniform depth of sequencing across donors was assumed in presence/absence analyses.

CDR1 is SGHDN, CDR2 FVKESK, per germline. Deletions cut 3 bases from V and 4 bases from J, with 6 bases between. CDR3 size: 13 residues. The rearrangement uses TRBV14 and TRBJ1-4, with D uncertain. Material for sequencing was PBMCs. The sequence was collected from a woman aged 18 to 35 in good health and CMV-seronegative. Written as DNA, the CDR3 is TGTGCCAGCAGCCAGTACTTTAATGAAAAACTGTTTTTT. Translation gives CASSQYFNEKLFF.